Listed below are T cell receptor beta chains from one sample, sequenced in a study of type 1 regulatory T cells. The antigens for these receptors are not known. TCRdb analysed the reads with MiXCR anew, one entry per CDR3 protein. The sample lists more than 4,000 distinct CDR3 sequences; around 26% were seen once. Specimen: cultured type 1 regulatory T (Tr1) cells, either the whole culture or a sorted fraction (not recorded which). These receptors came from a human donor in good health. The CDR3 runs from the conserved cysteine through the conserved F or W. A D gene is named only where the DNA matches it firmly. Clone size is not always given. Where it is, it says once, few, many or a class for expanded clones.

NA | TRBJ1-1 | TRBV7-9 | TRBD1 | TGTACCAGCACCTCGGACAGGGAGGGTGCTGAAGCTTTCTTT | CTSTSDREGAEAFF
NA | TRBJ2-3 | TRBV15 | NA | TGTGCCACCAGCAGAGGGGACAGCACAGATACGCAGTATTTT | CATSRGDSTDTQYF
many | TRBJ2-5 | TRBV7-9 | NA | TGTGCCAGCAGCTTGGGGATTTGGGGGGAAGAGACCCAGTACTTC | CASSLGIWGEETQYF
NA | TRBJ2-1 | TRBV10-3 | TRBD2 | TGTGCCATCAGTGAGTCACTCGGGGGGGGCGAATTCCGCTACAATGAGCAGTTCTTC | CAISESLGGGEFRYNEQFF
NA | TRBJ1-5 | TRBV20-1 | NA | TGCAGTGCTAGAGATCCATTCTCAGGCCTCAGGGGCGGCAATCAGCCCCAGCATTTT | CSARDPFSGLRGGNQPQHF
NA | TRBJ2-7 | TRBV6-1 | NA | TGTGCCAGCAGGGACGGACGTATTAACTCCTACGAGCAGTACTTC | CASRDGRINSYEQYF
many | TRBJ2-5 | TRBV6-6 | NA | TGTGCCAGCAGTAATACAGGGTTTAGAGAGACCCAGTACTTC | CASSNTGFRETQYF
NA | TRBJ2-7 | TRBV19 | NA | TGTGCCAGTACCTCCCCAGGCAGGGCCTACGAGCAGTACTTC | CASTSPGRAYEQYF
NA | TRBJ2-1 | TRBV10-3 | TRBD1 | TGTGCCATCAGTGAGTCCCTCGGGACAGGGGGGTCTAATGAGCAGTTCTTC | CAISESLGTGGSNEQFF
once | TRBJ2-3 | TRBV18 | TRBD2 | TGTGCCAGCTCATCGCTAGCGGGGGGAGCCACAGATACGCAGTATTTT | CASSSLAGGATDTQYF
NA | TRBJ1-2 | TRBV20-1 | NA | TGCAGTGCTATACGGGGCTATGGCTACACCTTC | CSAIRGYGYTF
NA | TRBJ1-5 | TRBV23-1 | NA | TGCGCCAGCAGTCAAAGGAGGGGGATGATTCAGCCCCAGCATTTT | CASSQRRGMIQPQHF
NA | TRBJ2-5 | TRBV18 | NA | TGTGCCAGCTCACCAGTCCGGGGGCCCCTTACGACCCAGTACTTC | CASSPVRGPLTTQYF
once | TRBJ2-3 | TRBV5-6 | NA | TGTGCCAGCAGCTTCCGAGGGGGTTCTCGCACAGATACGCAGTATTTT | CASSFRGGSRTDTQYF
NA | TRBJ1-5 | TRBV28 | NA | TGTGCCAGCAGTTTGGCATGGCAGGGAAAACCTCATTTT | CASSLAWQGKPHF
medium-sized | TRBJ2-7 | TRBV7-2 | NA | TGTGCCAGCAGCCTTGCGCGGGGGCCATTCTACGAGCAGTACTTC | CASSLARGPFYEQYF
medium-sized | TRBJ2-1 | TRBV5-5 | TRBD2 | TGTGCCAGCAGCTTCGGGGGGGCTAGGTCCTACAATGAGCAGTTCTTC | CASSFGGARSYNEQFF
NA | TRBJ1-1 | TRBV6-1 | NA | TGTGCCAGCATCACATCGGGCAGGGGCGGCAACACTGAAGCTTTCTTT | CASITSGRGGNTEAFF
many | TRBJ1-1 | TRBV7-2 | NA | TGTGCCAGCAGCTTAAGGGCCTCCGGGACCAAACGGGGGGCTTTCTTT | CASSLRASGTKRGAFF
medium-sized | TRBJ1-2 | TRBV12-3/TRBV12-4 | TRBD1 | TGTGCCAGCAGTTTAAGACAGGGACCTAACTATGGCTACACCTTC | CASSLRQGPNYGYTF
NA | TRBJ2-5 | TRBV18 | NA | TGTGCCAGCTCACCGGGGGAGACCCAGTACTTC | CASSPGETQYF
few | TRBJ2-1 | TRBV5-1 | NA | TGCGCCAGCAGCGGCGGAGGGGGCTCCTACAATGAGCAGTTCTTC | CASSGGGGSYNEQFF
NA | TRBJ2-1 | TRBV2 | NA | TGTGCCAGCAAGGCCCGCGGAGTTTCAAATGAGCAGTTCTTC | CASKARGVSNEQFF
medium-sized | TRBJ1-1 | TRBV12-2 | NA | TGTGCAAGTACCCAGACCGGGTTGGAAGCTTTCTTT | CASTQTGLEAFF
many | TRBJ1-1 | TRBV12-3/TRBV12-4 | NA | TGTGCCAACAGTTTAGGACAACCCAACACTGAAGCTTTCTTT | CANSLGQPNTEAFF
few | TRBJ2-7 | TRBV30 | NA | TGTGCCTGGAAAAGGGCCTACGAGCAGTACTTC | CAWKRAYEQYF
many | TRBJ1-1 | TRBV3-1 | NA | TGTGCCAGCAGCCTACTGGGGACTGAAGCTTTCTTT | CASSLLGTEAFF
many | TRBJ1-4 | TRBV20-1 | NA | TGCAGTGCTAGAGAGGGTATCAATGAAAAACTGTTTTTT | CSAREGINEKLFF
few | TRBJ2-2 | TRBV21-1 | NA | TGTGCCACCAGGACAGGGTGGGCCGGGGAGCTGTTTTTT | CATRTGWAGELFF
many | TRBJ2-3 | TRBV11-2 | TRBD1 | TGTGCCAGCAGCCTCAGACAGGGTACAGATACGCAGTATTTT | CASSLRQGTDTQYF
NA | TRBJ2-3 | TRBV2 | NA | TGTGCCAGCAACCCCTTTGGTTTGAGCACAGATACGCAGTATTTT | CASNPFGLSTDTQYF
few | TRBJ1-5 | TRBV12-3/TRBV12-4 | NA | TGTGCCAGCAGTTTAGCGGGGGAAAGCAATCAGCCCCAGCATTTT | CASSLAGESNQPQHF
medium-sized | TRBJ2-2 | TRBV10-3 | NA | TGTGCCATCAGGACCGGGCCGAACACCGGGGAGCTGTTTTTT | CAIRTGPNTGELFF
NA | TRBJ1-2 | TRBV14 | NA | TGTGCCAGCAGCCCTAATCAGAACTTCTATGGCTACACCTTC | CASSPNQNFYGYTF
NA | TRBJ1-5 | TRBV5-5 | TRBD1 | TGTGCCAGCAGCTCCTCCCCGGGACAGGGCCTAAATCAGCCCCAGCATTTT | CASSSSPGQGLNQPQHF
NA | TRBJ2-5 | TRBV20-1 | NA | TGCAGTGCTAAGGGGGGGCCTCTTGGGGAGACCCAGTACTTC | CSAKGGPLGETQYF
NA | TRBJ2-3 | TRBV2 | NA | TGTGCCAGCAATTATGGGGGAACAGTTTGGTATTTT | CASNYGGTVWYF
medium-sized | TRBJ1-5 | TRBV20-1 | NA | TGCAGTGCTAGAGATGGAGGGGATCCAGCCACAAATCAGCCCCAGCATTTT | CSARDGGDPATNQPQHF
medium-sized | TRBJ1-4 | TRBV5-4 | NA | TGTGCCAGCAGCTTCGGACAAGATAATGAAAAACTGTTTTTT | CASSFGQDNEKLFF